This passage covers 2 T cell receptor beta chains from one sample sequenced in a study of T cell changes during pregnancy in multiple sclerosis. Produced via immunoSEQ multiplex PCR; TCRdb's table is partial and in-frame only. The table has approximately 88,000 clones, around 94% seen once. The sample in question was peripheral blood, obtained in the first trimester of pregnancy. Receptors originate from a female donor with multiple sclerosis, enrolled in a pregnancy study.

The chain links TRBV2 to TRBJ1-2; D remains unclear. V lost 8 bases and J 4 bases, leaving 11 bases between the germline ends. The CDR3 is 12 amino acids. Germline CDR1 and CDR2: SNHLY and FYNNEI. The CDR3 loop is CASLDKIYGYTF. The CDR3 DNA follows: TGTGCCAGCCTAGATAAGATCTATGGCTACACCTTC.

V usage is TRBV13 and J usage is TRBJ2-7, with TRBD1 identical over 8 bases. With V trimmed by 5 bases and J by 1 base, 7 bases remained unmatched. This CDR3 spans 15 amino acids. The germline V gene has CDR1 PRHDT and CDR2 FYEKMQ (reference sequence). CDR3 DNA sequence: TGTGCCAGCAGCCGAACCAGGGGGCTTTCCTACGAGCAGTACTTC. This sequence encodes CASSRTRGLSYEQYF. Using reference TRBV13 and TRBJ2-7 for the parts outside the CDR3, the full variable domain is AAGVIQSPRHLIKEKRETATLKCYPIPRHDTVYWYQQGPGQDPQFLISFYEKMQSDKGSIPDRFSAQQFSDYHSELNMSSLELGDSALYFCASSRTRGLSYEQYFGPGTRLTVT.